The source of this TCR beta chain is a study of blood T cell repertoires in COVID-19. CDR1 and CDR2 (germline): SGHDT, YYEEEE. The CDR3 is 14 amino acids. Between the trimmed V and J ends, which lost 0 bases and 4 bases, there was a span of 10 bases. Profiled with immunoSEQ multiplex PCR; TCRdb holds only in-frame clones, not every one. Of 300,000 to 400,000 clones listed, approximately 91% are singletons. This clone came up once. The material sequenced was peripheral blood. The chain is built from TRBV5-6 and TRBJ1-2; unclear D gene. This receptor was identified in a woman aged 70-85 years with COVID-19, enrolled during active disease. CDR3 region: CASSLEAGFYGYTF. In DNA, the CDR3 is TGTGCCAGCAGCTTGGAGGCGGGGTTCTATGGCTACACCTTC.